This T cell receptor beta chain was profiled in a study of molecular identifiers for immune sequencing clone quantification. Study observations and caveats: For effector cells, clones above 20 RNA copies held over 99% of molecules; for naive cells, under 1%.

The V end was cut by 2 bases, the J end by 1 base, with 8 bases between. This CDR3 has 14 residues. Germline V gene sequence: CDR1 MDHEN, CDR2 SYDVKM. TCRdb analysed the PCR reads with MiXCR anew, one entry per CDR3 protein. Of approximately 680,000 distinct CDR3 sequences listed, 25% were seen once; the top ten hold about 0.73%. Sorting isolated naive CD8 T cells as CD8+CD4-CCR7+CD45RA+ events. In this sample, this clonotype turned up a few times. Antigen: not known. The genes are TRBV28 and TRBJ1-1; no clear D. Material for sequencing was naive CD8+ T cells from blood, with Jurkat cell RNA spiked in. Subset defined: FACS-sorted CD8+CD4-CCR7+CD45RA+ naive T cells. This clonotype originated in a human donor in good health. Some libraries in this study had Jurkat cell RNA spiked in. The CDR3 DNA follows: TGTGCCAGCAGTTTACCTCAAGAGAACACTGAAGCTTTCTTT. Its protein product is CASSLPQENTEAFF.